Listed here are 27 T cell receptor beta chains from one sample, sequenced in a study of T-cell memory formation after mild COVID-19. TCRdb re-analysed the 5' RACE reads in MiXCR, keeping a single row per CDR3 protein. Found here are some 160,000 distinct CDR3 sequences, 10% to 15% of them singletons; the top ten hold approximately 3.5%. Input material: PBMCs or a T cell subset sorted from them (not recorded which). Receptor source: a man younger than 35 who had mild COVID-19 (a few samples of this study predate the infection). Cell type and time point are not known.

In its sample, this clonotype was seen a few times. The chain employs TRBV23-1 and TRBJ2-3; possible D gene TRBD1, 6 bases. TRBV23-1 is designated an ORF whose function remains uncertain. The V gene lost 6 bases and the J gene lost 3 bases, with 16 bases spanning the gap. The CDR3 has 15 amino acids. CDR3 sequence: CASSLRGIDTDTQYF. The CDR3 DNA follows: TGCGCCAGCAGCCTGAGGGGGATTGATACAGATACGCAGTATTTT.

This clonotype occurred a few times. The genes are TRBV20-1 and TRBJ2-5; D possibly corresponds to TRBD2 (7 bases). Germline V gives CDR1 DFQATT, CDR2 SNEGSKA (reference sequence). Trimming took off 6 bases at V and 2 bases at J, with 19 bases between the two ends. This CDR3 is built from 15 residues. The CDR3 DNA is TGCAGTGCCGCAAGGGGGGGCGGGATACAAGAGACCCAGTACTTC. Protein sequence: CSAARGGGIQETQYF.

This clonotype has at least ten counts. V gene TRBV5-1 combines with J gene TRBJ2-2; possible D gene TRBD2, 5 bases. Germline V lookup: CDR1 SGHRS, CDR2 YFSETQ. Trimming took 7 bases from V and 1 from J, leaving 8 bases between them. There are 13 residues in the CDR3. In DNA, the CDR3 is TGCGCCAGCGGTGCGGGGAACACCGGGGAGCTGTTTTTT. Translating gives CASGAGNTGELFF.

The chain has TRBV4-3 and TRBJ1-1; D call uncertain. Germline V gene sequence: CDR1 LGHNA, CDR2 YSLEER. The V end was cut by 0 bases, the J end by 0 bases, with 11 bases between. This CDR3 is built from 16 residues. The CDR3, as DNA: TGCGCCAGCAGCCAAGATTGGGCAAGCATGAACACTGAAGCTTTCTTT. Protein product: CASSQDWASMNTEAFF.

This clonotype was counted only a few times. This chain joins TRBV7-2 and TRBJ2-2; tentatively, D is TRBD1 or TRBD2 (6 bases each). The germline CDR1 and CDR2 sequences are SGHTA and FQGNSA. Trimming stripped 3 bases from V and 6 bases from J, with 14 bases between. This CDR3 region has 15 residues. DNA for the CDR3: TGTGCCAGCAGCTTTCAGTGGGGGGCGGCCGGGGAGCTGTTTTTT. Its protein is CASSFQWGAAGELFF.

This clonotype was counted a few times. The rearrangement links TRBV11-2 to TRBJ2-1; 8 nucleotides line up with TRBD2. The length of the CDR3 is 15 residues. In germline, CDR1 is SGHAT, CDR2 FQNNGV. J was trimmed by 5 bases and V by 5 bases; bases with no gene match: 8. CDR3 nucleotide sequence: TGTGCCAGCAGCCACCTGGCGGGGGGAAACAATGAGCAGTTCTTC. Translation gives CASSHLAGGNNEQFF.

This clonotype came up many times. The chain links TRBV5-1 to TRBJ1-1; 7 bases map to TRBD1. Germline CDR1 SGHRS, CDR2 YFSETQ. The CDR3 loop spans 13 amino acids. With 4 bases clipped from V and 4 bases from J, the junction kept 4 bases outside the gene matches. CDR3 amino acids: CASSRGLSTEAFF. CDR3 in DNA: TGCGCCAGCAGCAGGGGGCTTAGCACTGAAGCTTTCTTT.

This clonotype was detected many times. The V and J genes are TRBV20-1 and TRBJ2-7; 10 nucleotides agree with TRBD2. The germline gives CDR1 DFQATT, CDR2 SNEGSKA (reference sequence). The CDR3 spans 18 residues. The V segment lost 3 bases and the J segment 2 bases; nucleotides outside the gene matches: 16. CDR3 DNA: TGCAGTGCTAGGAGGGAGAGCAGTCAAGCGGGGGGGACCTACGAGCAGTACGTC. It specifies CSARRESSQAGGTYEQYV.

The rearrangement links TRBV6-2 or TRBV6-3 to TRBJ2-1, with 11 bases lining up with TRBD2. Germline V gene lookup returns CDR1 MNHEY and CDR2 SVGEGT. The CDR3 spans 12 residues. V shed 5 bases and J 14 bases; nucleotides not matched to a gene: 5. This CDR3 is CASSIRLAGKFF. CDR3 DNA sequence: TGTGCCAGCAGTATTCGACTAGCGGGGAAGTTCTTC.

The rearrangement links TRBV7-2 to TRBJ1-5; maybe TRBD1 (6 bases). Germline V gene sequence: CDR1 SGHTA, CDR2 FQGNSA. CDR3 length: 14 residues. V was trimmed by 9 bases and J by 6 bases, leaving 18 bases between them. The CDR3 sequence is CARSQWGQGQPQHF. Written as DNA, the CDR3 is TGTGCCAGAAGCCAGTGGGGGCAGGGTCAGCCCCAGCATTTT. The full variable domain, completed using reference TRBV7-2 and TRBJ1-5, is GAGVSQSPSNKVTEKGKDVELRCDPISGHTALYWYRQSLGQGLEFLIYFQGNSAPDKSGLPSDRFSAERTGGSVSTLTIQRTQQEDSAVYLCARSQWGQGQPQHFGDGTRLSIL.

This clonotype was observed a handful of times. The gene calls are TRBV3-1 and TRBJ1-4; 8 nucleotides agree with TRBD1. The trim removed 4 bases at V and 8 bases at J, leaving 6 bases unmatched. CDR3 length: 14 residues. Looked up from germline, CDR1 is LGHDT and CDR2 is YNNKEL (reference sequence). CDR3 in DNA: TGTGCCAGCAGCCTTCAGGGGGCGAGGGAAAAACTGTTTTTT. As protein: CASSLQGAREKLFF.

The V gene is TRBV10-2, the J gene TRBJ2-1, with 12 positions matching TRBD2. V was pared by 5 bases and J by 7 bases, with 3 bases of the junction left unmatched. The CDR3 consists of 14 residues. Per the germline V gene, CDR1 is WSHSY and CDR2 is SAAADI. The CDR3 loop is CASSRLAGANEQFF. CDR3 nucleotides: TGCGCCAGCAGTAGACTAGCGGGGGCGAATGAGCAGTTCTTC.

The chain combines TRBV12-3 or TRBV12-4 with TRBJ1-1; D perhaps matches TRBD1 (6 bases). The V and J ends lost 3 bases and 0 bases respectively, with 11 bases between them. The CDR3 spans 15 residues. The CDR3 nucleotides read TGTGCCAGCAGTTTCGGGGGCTCCATGAACACTGAAGCTTTCTTT. It translates to CASSFGGSMNTEAFF.

The J gene is TRBJ1-1, the V gene TRBV6-1; D might be TRBD1 (6 bases). Looked up from germline, CDR1 is MNHNS and CDR2 is SASEGT. V was cut by 3 bases and J by 3 bases, with 17 bases left in between. CDR3 length: 16 amino acids. DNA for the CDR3: TGTGCCAGCAGTGACCCGCGGGGGGCGGGTGACACTGAAGCTTTCTTT. Amino acids: CASSDPRGAGDTEAFF.

The CDR3 reads CSVEEGSGASYNEQFF. CDR3 DNA sequence: TGCAGCGTTGAAGAGGGGAGCGGGGCCAGCTACAATGAGCAGTTCTTC. V is TRBV29-1 and J is TRBJ2-1; 7 nucleotides agree with TRBD2. CDR1 and CDR2 (germline): SQVTM, ANQGSEA. V was pared by 0 bases and J by 3 bases, with 8 bases of the junction left unmatched. CDR3 length equals 16 residues.

This clonotype was seen repeatedly, ten times or more. The rearrangement links TRBV7-2 to TRBJ2-1; 10 bases map to TRBD2. Trimming at V came to 6 bases and at J to 3 bases, leaving 5 bases not matched to a gene. The CDR3 contains 15 residues. Germline CDR1 SGHTA, CDR2 FQGNSA. The DNA of the CDR3 is TGTGCCAGCAGGGGATCTAGCGGGAGCTACAATGAGCAGTTCTTC. This sequence encodes CASRGSSGSYNEQFF.

This clonotype occurred many times. The chain is built from TRBV7-2 and TRBJ2-2; 7 nucleotides align to TRBD2. The germline V gene has CDR1 SGHTA and CDR2 FQGNSA. CDR3 length: 15 residues. V was clipped by 3 bases and J by 1 base; unmatched bases: 2. CDR3 nucleotide sequence: TGTGCCAGCAGCTTCAAGCGGGGGAACACCGGGGAGCTGTTTTTT. Translation: CASSFKRGNTGELFF. Supplemented by reference TRBV7-2 and TRBJ2-2, the full variable domain reads GAGVSQSPSNKVTEKGKDVELRCDPISGHTALYWYRQSLGQGLEFLIYFQGNSAPDKSGLPSDRFSAERTGGSVSTLTIQRTQQEDSAVYLCASSFKRGNTGELFFGEGSRLTVL.

The sample holds a few counts of this clonotype. The genes are TRBV5-1 and TRBJ2-3, with D possibly being TRBD2 (5 bases). The germline V and J ends were trimmed by 4 bases and 5 bases, with 20 bases remaining between them. The germline CDR1 and CDR2 sequences are SGHRS and YFSETQ. The CDR3 contains 16 residues. The DNA of the CDR3 is TGCGCCAGCAGCCCCCGAGGAACGGGGTCATTAGATACGCAGTATTTT. It specifies CASSPRGTGSLDTQYF.

This clonotype was observed a single time. The chain couples TRBV7-9 to TRBJ2-2; TRBD1 matches 12 bases. Germline CDR1 SEHNR, CDR2 FQNEAQ (reference sequence). CDR3 length: 18 amino acids. V shed 7 bases and J 6 bases; nucleotides not matched to a gene: 15. The CDR3 bases are TGTGCCAGCATCCAAACTCCCTCGGGACAGGGGGCGCCCGGGGAGCTGTTTTTT. As protein: CASIQTPSGQGAPGELFF.

The chain combines TRBV2 with TRBJ2-3; D ambiguous. The CDR3 loop spans 11 amino acids. V lost 7 bases and J lost 4, with 6 bases in between. Germline CDR1 reads SNHLY; CDR2 reads FYNNEI. CDR3 sequence reads: CASMRSDTQYF. CDR3 in DNA: TGTGCCAGCATGCGCTCAGATACGCAGTATTTT. Filled out from reference TRBV2 and TRBJ2-3, the complete variable domain reads EPEVTQTPSHQVTQMGQEVILRCVPISNHLYFYWYRQILGQKVEFLVSFYNNEISEKSEIFDDQFSVERPDGSNFTLKIRSTKLEDSAMYFCASMRSDTQYFGPGTRLTVL.

This clonotype has more than one count but fewer than ten. The rearrangement uses TRBV24-1 and TRBJ2-5; D unresolved. The V gene lost 2 bases and the J gene lost 0 bases, with 0 bases spanning the gap. The V gene's germline CDR1 is KGHDR and CDR2 SFDVKD. The CDR3 has 12 residues. In DNA, the CDR3 is TGTGCCACCAGTGATTACCAAGAGACCCAGTACTTC. It yields the protein CATSDYQETQYF.

The chain couples TRBV12-3 or TRBV12-4 to TRBJ2-5, with D maybe TRBD2 (5 bases). V was clipped by 6 bases and J by 5 bases, with 16 bases between them. The CDR3 is 14 residues long. CDR3 amino acids: CASSRREGRETQYF. The CDR3 DNA sequence: TGTGCCAGCAGCCGGCGTGAGGGTAGGGAGACCCAGTACTTC.

The chain uses TRBV28 and TRBJ2-7; D could derive from TRBD1 or TRBD2 (5 bases each). The CDR3 covers 15 residues. In germline, CDR1 is MDHEN, CDR2 SYDVKM. V lost 3 bases and J lost 0, with 12 bases in between. CDR3 amino acids: CASSFAPGPSYEQYV. The CDR3 DNA reads TGTGCCAGCAGTTTTGCGCCGGGACCCTCCTACGAGCAGTACGTC.

The rearrangement joins TRBV3-1 to TRBJ2-3, with no clear D. V lost 1 base and J lost 0, with 8 bases in between. The CDR3 consists of 15 residues. CDR1 is LGHDT, CDR2 YNNKEL, per germline (reference sequence). CDR3 in amino acids: CASSQVVSSTDTQYF. CDR3 DNA: TGTGCCAGCAGCCAAGTTGTATCTAGCACAGATACGCAGTATTTT.

The chain combines TRBV7-2 with TRBJ2-1; D is unclear. This CDR3 is built from 16 residues. The germline V and J ends were trimmed by 4 bases and 8 bases, with 21 bases remaining between them. The germline V gene has CDR1 SGHTA and CDR2 FQGNSA. CDR3 protein: CASSSGVGSIQDEQFF. The CDR3 DNA is TGTGCCAGCAGCTCCGGAGTTGGATCCATCCAGGATGAGCAGTTCTTC.

The rearrangement links TRBV19 to TRBJ1-6; no clear D. The CDR3 sequence is 13 residues long. Germline CDR1 and CDR2: LNHDA and SQIVND (reference sequence). V was cut by 1 base and J by 4 bases, with 2 bases left in between. CDR3 in DNA: TGTGCCAGTAGTATAGGGTATAATTCACCCCTCCACTTT. Residues: CASSIGYNSPLHF.

The chain uses TRBV9 and TRBJ2-3, with TRBD1 matching 7 bases. CDR3 length equals 14 residues. Germline V gene data show CDR1 as SGDLS and CDR2 as YYNGEE. Germline trimming cut 2 bases from V and 0 bases from J; bases unmatched to any gene: 0. The CDR3: CASSVRGSTDTQYF. CDR3 nucleotide sequence: TGTGCCAGCAGCGTCAGGGGGAGCACAGATACGCAGTATTTT. Drawing the rest from reference TRBV9 and TRBJ2-3, the complete variable domain is DSGVTQTPKHLITATGQRVTLRCSPRSGDLSVYWYQQSLDQGLQFLIQYYNGEERAKGNILERFSAQQFPDLHSELNLSSLELGDSALYFCASSVRGSTDTQYFGPGTRLTVL.